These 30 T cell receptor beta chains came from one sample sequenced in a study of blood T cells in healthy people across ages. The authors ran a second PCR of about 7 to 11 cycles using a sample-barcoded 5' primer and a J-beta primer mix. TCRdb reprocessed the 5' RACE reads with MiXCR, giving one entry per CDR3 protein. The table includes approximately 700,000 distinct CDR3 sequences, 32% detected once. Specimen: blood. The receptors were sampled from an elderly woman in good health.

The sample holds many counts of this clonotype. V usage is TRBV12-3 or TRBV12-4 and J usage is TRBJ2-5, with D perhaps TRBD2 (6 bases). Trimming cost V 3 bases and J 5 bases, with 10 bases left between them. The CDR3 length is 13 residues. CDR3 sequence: CASSFKEGETQYF. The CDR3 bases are TGTGCCAGCAGTTTTAAGGAGGGGGAGACCCAGTACTTC.

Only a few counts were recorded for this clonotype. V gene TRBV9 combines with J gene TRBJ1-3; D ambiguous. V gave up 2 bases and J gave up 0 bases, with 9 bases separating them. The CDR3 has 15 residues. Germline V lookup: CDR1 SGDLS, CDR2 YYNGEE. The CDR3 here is CASSVDQFSGNTIYF. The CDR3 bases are TGTGCCAGCAGCGTGGATCAGTTCTCTGGAAACACCATATATTTT.

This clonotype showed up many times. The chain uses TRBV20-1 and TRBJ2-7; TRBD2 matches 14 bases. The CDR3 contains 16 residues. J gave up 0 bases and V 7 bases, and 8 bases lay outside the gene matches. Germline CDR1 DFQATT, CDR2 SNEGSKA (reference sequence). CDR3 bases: TGCAGTGGTTCCGGGACTAGCGGGGGACCCTCCTACGAGCAGTACTTC. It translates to CSGSGTSGGPSYEQYF.

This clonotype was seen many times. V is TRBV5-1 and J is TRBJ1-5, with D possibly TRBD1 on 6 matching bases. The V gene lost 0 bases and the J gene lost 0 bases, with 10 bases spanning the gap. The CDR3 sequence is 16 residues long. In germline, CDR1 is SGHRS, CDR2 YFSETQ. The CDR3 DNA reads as TGCGCCAGCAGCTTGGGGACAGACACTAGCAATCAGCCCCAGCATTTT. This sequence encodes CASSLGTDTSNQPQHF.

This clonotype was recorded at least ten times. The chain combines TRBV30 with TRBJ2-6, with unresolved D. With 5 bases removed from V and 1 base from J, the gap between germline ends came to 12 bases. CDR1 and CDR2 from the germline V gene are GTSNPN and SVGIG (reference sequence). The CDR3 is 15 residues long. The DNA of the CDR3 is TGTGCCTGGGCTCACGGGCGATCTGGGGCCAACGTCCTGACTTTC. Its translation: CAWAHGRSGANVLTF.

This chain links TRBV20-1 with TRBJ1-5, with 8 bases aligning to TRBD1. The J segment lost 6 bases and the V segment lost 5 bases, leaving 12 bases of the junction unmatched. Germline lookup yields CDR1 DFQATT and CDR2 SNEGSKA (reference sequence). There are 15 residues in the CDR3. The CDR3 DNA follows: TGCAGTGCTCAGGAGGGGACAGGTTACAGTCAGCCCCAGCATTTT. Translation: CSAQEGTGYSQPQHF.

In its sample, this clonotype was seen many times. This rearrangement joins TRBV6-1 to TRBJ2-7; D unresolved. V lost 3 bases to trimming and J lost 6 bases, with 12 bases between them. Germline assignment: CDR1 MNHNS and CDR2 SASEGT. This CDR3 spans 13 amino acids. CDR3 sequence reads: CASSETFLLEQYF. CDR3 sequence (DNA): TGTGCCAGCAGTGAGACATTTCTTCTCGAGCAGTACTTC.

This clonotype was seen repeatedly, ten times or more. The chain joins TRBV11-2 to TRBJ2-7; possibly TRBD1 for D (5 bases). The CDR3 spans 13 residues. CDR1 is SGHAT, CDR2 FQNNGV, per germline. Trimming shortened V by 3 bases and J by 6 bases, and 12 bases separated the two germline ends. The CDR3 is CASSLIRGGEQYF. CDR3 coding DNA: TGTGCCAGCAGCTTGATAAGGGGCGGCGAGCAGTACTTC.

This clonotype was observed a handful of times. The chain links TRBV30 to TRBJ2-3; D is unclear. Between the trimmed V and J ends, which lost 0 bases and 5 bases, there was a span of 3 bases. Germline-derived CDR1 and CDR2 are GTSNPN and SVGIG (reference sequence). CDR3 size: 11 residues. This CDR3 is CAWSVQDTQYF. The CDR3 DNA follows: TGTGCCTGGAGTGTACAAGATACGCAGTATTTT.

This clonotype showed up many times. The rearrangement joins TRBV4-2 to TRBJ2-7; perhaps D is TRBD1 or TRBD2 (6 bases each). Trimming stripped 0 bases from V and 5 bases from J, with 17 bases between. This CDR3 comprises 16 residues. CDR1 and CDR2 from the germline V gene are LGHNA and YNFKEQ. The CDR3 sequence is CASSQEVSGGPHEQYF. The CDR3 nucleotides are TGTGCCAGCAGCCAAGAAGTGTCCGGGGGCCCCCACGAGCAGTACTTC.

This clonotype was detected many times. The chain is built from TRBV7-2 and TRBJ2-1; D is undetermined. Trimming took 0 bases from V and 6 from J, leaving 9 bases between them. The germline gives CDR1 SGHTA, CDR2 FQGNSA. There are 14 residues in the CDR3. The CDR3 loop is CASSLARLGNEQFF. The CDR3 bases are TGTGCCAGCAGCTTAGCTCGCCTGGGCAATGAGCAGTTCTTC. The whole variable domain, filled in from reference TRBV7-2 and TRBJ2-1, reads GAGVSQSPSNKVTEKGKDVELRCDPISGHTALYWYRQSLGQGLEFLIYFQGNSAPDKSGLPSDRFSAERTGGSVSTLTIQRTQQEDSAVYLCASSLARLGNEQFFGPGTRLTVL.

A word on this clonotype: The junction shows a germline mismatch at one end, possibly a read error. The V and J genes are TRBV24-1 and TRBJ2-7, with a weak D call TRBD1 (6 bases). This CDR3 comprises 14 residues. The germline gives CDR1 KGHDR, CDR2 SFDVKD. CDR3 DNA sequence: TGTGCCCCCAGTGGCCGTGGACAGACCTACGAGCAGTACTTC. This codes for CAPSGRGQTYEQYF.

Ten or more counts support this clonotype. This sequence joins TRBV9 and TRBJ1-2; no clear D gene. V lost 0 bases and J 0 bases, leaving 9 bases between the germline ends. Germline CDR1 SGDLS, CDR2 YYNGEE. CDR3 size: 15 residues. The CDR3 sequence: CASSVEDGTNYGYTF. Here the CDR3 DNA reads TGTGCCAGCAGCGTAGAGGACGGAACTAACTATGGCTACACCTTC.

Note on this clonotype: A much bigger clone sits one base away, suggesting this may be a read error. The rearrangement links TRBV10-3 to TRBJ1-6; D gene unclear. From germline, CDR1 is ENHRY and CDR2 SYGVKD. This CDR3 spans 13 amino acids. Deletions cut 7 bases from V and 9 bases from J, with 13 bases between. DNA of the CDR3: TGTGCCATCAAATCCGCTGAAGGTTCACCCCTCCACTTT. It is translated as CAIKSAEGSPLHF.

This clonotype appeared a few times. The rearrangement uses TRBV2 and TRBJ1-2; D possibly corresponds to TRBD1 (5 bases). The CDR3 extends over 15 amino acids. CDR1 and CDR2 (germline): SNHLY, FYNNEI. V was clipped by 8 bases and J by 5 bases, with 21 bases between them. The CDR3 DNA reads TGTGCCAGCTCGGTTGGGCTGGGACTAAATTATGGCTACACCTTC. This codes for CASSVGLGLNYGYTF.

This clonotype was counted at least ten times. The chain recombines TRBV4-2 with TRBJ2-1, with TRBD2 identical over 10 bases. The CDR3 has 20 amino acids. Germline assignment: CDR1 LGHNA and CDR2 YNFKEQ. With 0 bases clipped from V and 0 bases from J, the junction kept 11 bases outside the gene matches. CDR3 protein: CASSQEPWASGGASYNEQFF. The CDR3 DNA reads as TGTGCCAGCAGCCAAGAACCTTGGGCAAGCGGGGGGGCCTCCTACAATGAGCAGTTCTTC.

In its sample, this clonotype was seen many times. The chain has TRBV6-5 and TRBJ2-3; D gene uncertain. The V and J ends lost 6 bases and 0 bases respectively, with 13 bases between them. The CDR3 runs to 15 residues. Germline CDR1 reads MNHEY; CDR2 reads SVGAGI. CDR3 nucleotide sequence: TGTGCCAGCAGGGCTGGGGAAGCTAGCACAGATACGCAGTATTTT. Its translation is CASRAGEASTDTQYF.

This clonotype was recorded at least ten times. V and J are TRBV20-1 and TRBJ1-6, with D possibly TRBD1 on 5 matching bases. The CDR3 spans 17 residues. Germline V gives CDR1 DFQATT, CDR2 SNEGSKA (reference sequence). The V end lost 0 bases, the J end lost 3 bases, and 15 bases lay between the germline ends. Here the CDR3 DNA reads TGCAGTGCTAGAGATTCAGCGGGGGACCTCTATAATTCACCCCTCCACTTT. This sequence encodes CSARDSAGDLYNSPLHF.

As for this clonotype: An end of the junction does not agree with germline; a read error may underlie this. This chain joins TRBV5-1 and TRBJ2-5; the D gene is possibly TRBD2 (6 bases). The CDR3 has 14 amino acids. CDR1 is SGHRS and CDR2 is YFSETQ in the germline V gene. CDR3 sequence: CASSFGGIQETQDF. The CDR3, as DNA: TGCGCCAGCAGCTTCGGCGGGATTCAAGAGACCCAGGACTTC.

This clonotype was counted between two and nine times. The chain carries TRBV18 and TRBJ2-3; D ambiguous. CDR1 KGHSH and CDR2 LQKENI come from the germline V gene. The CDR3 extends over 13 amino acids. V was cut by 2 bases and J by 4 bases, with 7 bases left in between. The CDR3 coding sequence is TGTGCCAGCTCACCAACCATGGCAGATACGCAGTATTTT. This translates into CASSPTMADTQYF.

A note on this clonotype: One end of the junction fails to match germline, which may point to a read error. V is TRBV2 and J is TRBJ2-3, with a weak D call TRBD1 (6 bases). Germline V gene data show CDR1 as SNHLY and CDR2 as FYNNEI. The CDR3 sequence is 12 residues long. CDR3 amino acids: CARLQGADMQYF. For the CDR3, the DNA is TGTGCCAGATTACAGGGTGCAGATATGCAGTATTTT.

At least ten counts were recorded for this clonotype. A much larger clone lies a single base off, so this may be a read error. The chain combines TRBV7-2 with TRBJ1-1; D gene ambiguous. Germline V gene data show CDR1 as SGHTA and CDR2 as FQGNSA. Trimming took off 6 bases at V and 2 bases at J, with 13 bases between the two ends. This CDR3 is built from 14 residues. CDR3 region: CASSWEPGNTEAFF. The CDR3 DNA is TGTGCCAGCAGTTGGGAACCGGGAAACACTGAAGCTTTCTTT.

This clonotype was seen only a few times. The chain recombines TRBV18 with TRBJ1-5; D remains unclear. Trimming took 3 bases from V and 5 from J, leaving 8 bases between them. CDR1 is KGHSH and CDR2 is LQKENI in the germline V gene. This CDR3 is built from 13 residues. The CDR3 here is CASSPRSDQPQHF. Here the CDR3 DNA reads TGTGCCAGCTCACCTAGGAGCGATCAGCCCCAGCATTTT.

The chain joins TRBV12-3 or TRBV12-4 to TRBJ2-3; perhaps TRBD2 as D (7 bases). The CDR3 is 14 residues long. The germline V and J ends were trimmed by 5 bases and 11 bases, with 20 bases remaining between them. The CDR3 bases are TGTGCCAGCAGTGAAGGGGGGGGAGCAGATGTGCAGTATTTT. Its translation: CASSEGGGADVQYF.

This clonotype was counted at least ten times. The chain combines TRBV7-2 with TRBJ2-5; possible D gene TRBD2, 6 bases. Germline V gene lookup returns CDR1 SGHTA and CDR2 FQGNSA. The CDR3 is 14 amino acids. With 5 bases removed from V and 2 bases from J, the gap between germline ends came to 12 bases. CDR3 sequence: CASSLGTFQETQYF. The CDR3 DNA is TGTGCCAGCAGCCTGGGGACTTTTCAAGAGACCCAGTACTTC.

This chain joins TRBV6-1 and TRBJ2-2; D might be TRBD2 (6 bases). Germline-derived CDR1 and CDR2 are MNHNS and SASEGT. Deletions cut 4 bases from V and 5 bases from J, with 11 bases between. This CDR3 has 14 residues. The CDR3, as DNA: TGTGCCAGCAGTGGGGAGGTAGCTACCGGGGAGCTGTTTTTT. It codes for CASSGEVATGELFF.

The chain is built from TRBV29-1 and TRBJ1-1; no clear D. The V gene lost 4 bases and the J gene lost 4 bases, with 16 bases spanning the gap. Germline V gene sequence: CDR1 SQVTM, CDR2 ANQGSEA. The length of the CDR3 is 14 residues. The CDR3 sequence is CSVVPTIGTTEAFF. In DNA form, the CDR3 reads TGCAGCGTTGTTCCCACCATTGGAACCACTGAAGCTTTCTTT.

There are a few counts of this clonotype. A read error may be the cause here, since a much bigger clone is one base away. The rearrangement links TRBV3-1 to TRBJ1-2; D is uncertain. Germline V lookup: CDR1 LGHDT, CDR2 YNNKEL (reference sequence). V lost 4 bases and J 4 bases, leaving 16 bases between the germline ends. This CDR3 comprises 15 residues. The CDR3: CASSRVYGSSYGYTF. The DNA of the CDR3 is TGTGCCAGCAGCCGGGTTTATGGGTCTAGCTATGGCTACACCTTC.

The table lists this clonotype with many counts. This CDR3 is CASSVVDPGEQYF. Written as DNA, the CDR3 is TGTGCCAGCAGCGTAGTTGACCCCGGGGAGCAGTACTTC. The genes are TRBV9 and TRBJ2-7, with no clear D. The V end was cut by 0 bases, the J end by 7 bases, with 11 bases between. The CDR3 has 13 amino acids. CDR1 is SGDLS, CDR2 YYNGEE, per germline.

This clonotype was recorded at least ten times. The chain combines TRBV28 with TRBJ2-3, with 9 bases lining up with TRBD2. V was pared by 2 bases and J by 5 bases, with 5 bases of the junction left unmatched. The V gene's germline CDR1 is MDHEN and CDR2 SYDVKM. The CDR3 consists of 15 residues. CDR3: CASSLAGGHIDTQYF. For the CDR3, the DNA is TGTGCCAGCAGTTTAGCGGGGGGGCACATAGATACGCAGTATTTT.